The 23 T cell receptor beta chains below were found in one sample sequenced in a study of radiation and T cells in renal cell carcinoma. Using immunoSEQ multiplex PCR, the repertoire was profiled, and TCRdb retains in-frame clones only, with some absent. The sample has roughly 130,000 clones, more than 70% seen once. Time point specified: blood 2 weeks post-SBRT. Treatment given: 15 Gy SBRT to primary tumor, nephrectomy 4 weeks later. The material was blood, obtained from a patient whose treatment included radiotherapy and nephrectomy. These receptors came from a woman between 70 and 85 years old with renal cell carcinoma.

This clone was counted once. The J gene is TRBJ1-1, the V gene TRBV28, with 11 nucleotides matching TRBD1. This CDR3 spans 14 amino acids. The germline CDR1 and CDR2 sequences are MDHEN and SYDVKM. Unmatched junction bases numbered 4, after V lost 6 bases and J lost 4 bases. CDR3 coding DNA: TGTGCCAGCAGATCCGGGACAGGGGGCACTGAAGCTTTCTTT. Translating gives CASRSGTGGTEAFF.

This chain connects TRBV5-1 to TRBJ1-2; D gene unclear. Trimming shortened V by 0 bases and J by 5 bases, and 8 bases separated the two germline ends. Germline CDR1 reads SGHRS; CDR2 reads YFSETQ. The CDR3 contains 13 residues. The CDR3 protein is CASSLVDMYGYTF. The DNA of the CDR3 is TGCGCCAGCAGCTTGGTCGACATGTATGGCTACACCTTC.

This clone was counted once. The chain recombines TRBV4-1 with TRBJ1-4; D is possibly TRBD1 (6 bases). Trimming pared 4 bases from V and 7 bases from J, leaving 19 bases between. The CDR3 totals 16 residues. From germline, CDR1 is MGHRA and CDR2 YSYEKL. CDR3 bases: TGCGCCAGCAGCCCTCCGACCAGGGGACTCGGTGAAAAACTGTTTTTT. It specifies CASSPPTRGLGEKLFF.

This chain links TRBV13 with TRBJ2-5; a possible D gene is TRBD2 (5 bases). This CDR3 has 13 amino acids. Looked up from germline, CDR1 is PRHDT and CDR2 is FYEKMQ (reference sequence). Trimming took off 3 bases at V and 1 base at J, with 6 bases between the two ends. CDR3 sequence reads: CASSLRVQETQYF. CDR3 DNA sequence: TGTGCCAGCAGCTTGAGGGTCCAAGAGACCCAGTACTTC.

The chain recombines TRBV7-3 with TRBJ1-1; 7 bases fit TRBD1. The length of the CDR3 is 15 residues. Trimming at V came to 5 bases and at J to 1 base, leaving 7 bases not matched to a gene. Germline V lookup: CDR1 SGHTA, CDR2 FQGTGA. CDR3 bases: TGTGCCAGCAGCATCCAGGGGGTGGAGAACACTGAAGCTTTCTTT. Residues: CASSIQGVENTEAFF.

The chain links TRBV28 to TRBJ1-2; 7 nucleotides line up with TRBD1. The CDR3 sequence is 12 residues long. Germline CDR1 is MDHEN and CDR2 is SYDVKM. Germline trimming cut 10 bases from V and 3 bases from J; bases unmatched to any gene: 5. Here the CDR3 DNA reads TGTGCCACCGCAGGGGGGGACTATGGCTACACCTTC. It codes for CATAGGDYGYTF.

This chain joins TRBV7-2 and TRBJ1-1; D is unresolved. Trimming took 5 bases from V and 3 from J, leaving 13 bases between them. The CDR3 has 14 amino acids. Looked up from germline, CDR1 is SGHTA and CDR2 is FQGNSA. CDR3 coding DNA: TGTGCCAGCAGCCCCCGCCTTCAATACACTGAAGCTTTCTTT. Translating gives CASSPRLQYTEAFF. Supplemented by reference TRBV7-2 and TRBJ1-1, the full variable domain reads GAGVSQSPSNKVTEKGKDVELRCDPISGHTALYWYRQSLGQGLEFLIYFQGNSAPDKSGLPSDRFSAERTGGSVSTLTIQRTQQEDSAVYLCASSPRLQYTEAFFGQGTRLTVV.

The gene calls are TRBV5-1 and TRBJ1-1; 9 positions match TRBD1. The CDR3 length is 16 residues. The trim removed 0 bases at V and 6 bases at J, leaving 9 bases unmatched. Germline CDR1 reads SGHRS; CDR2 reads YFSETQ. CDR3 protein: CASSLGPGQGKPEAFF. CDR3 nucleotide sequence: TGCGCCAGCAGCTTGGGGCCGGGACAGGGAAAGCCTGAAGCTTTCTTT.

The V gene is TRBV4-2, the J gene TRBJ2-3; 8 positions match TRBD2. The CDR3 sequence is 18 residues long. Losses at the gene ends were 0 bases for V and 2 bases for J; bases not matched to a gene: 10. Germline V CDR1 and CDR2: LGHNA, YNFKEQ. Here the CDR3 DNA reads TGTGCCAGCAGCCAAGATGCCCAGGGTAGCGGGGCCACAGATACGCAGTATTTT. Translating it yields CASSQDAQGSGATDTQYF.

The CDR3 spells CASSLSGRGGQETQYF. CDR3 DNA: TGTGCCAGCAGCTTATCGGGCCGGGGGGGACAAGAGACCCAGTACTTC. The chain is built from TRBV7-2 and TRBJ2-5, with 8 bases lining up with TRBD2. This CDR3 is 16 amino acids long. Germline V gene sequence: CDR1 SGHTA, CDR2 FQGNSA. V was clipped by 2 bases and J by 2 bases; unmatched bases: 7. The whole variable domain, remainder taken from reference TRBV7-2 and TRBJ2-5, is GAGVSQSPSNKVTEKGKDVELRCDPISGHTALYWYRQSLGQGLEFLIYFQGNSAPDKSGLPSDRFSAERTGGSVSTLTIQRTQQEDSAVYLCASSLSGRGGQETQYFGPGTRLLVL.

The chain links TRBV11-3 to TRBJ2-7, with D maybe TRBD1 (5 bases). From germline, CDR1 is SGHNT and CDR2 YENEEA. This CDR3 spans 12 amino acids. The V gene lost 5 bases and the J gene lost 3 bases, with 8 bases spanning the gap. The CDR3 bases are TGTGCCAGCAGCCCTGACAGCTACGAGCAGTACTTC. Translation gives CASSPDSYEQYF.

This chain connects TRBV28 to TRBJ1-6; a possible D gene is TRBD1 (5 bases). Trimming took 6 bases from V and 0 from J, leaving 12 bases between them. The CDR3 is made up of 16 amino acids. The germline V gene encodes CDR1 MDHEN and CDR2 SYDVKM. The CDR3 sequence: CASRFLRDSYNSPLHF. CDR3 DNA sequence: TGTGCCAGCAGATTCCTCAGGGACTCCTATAATTCACCCCTCCACTTT.

A note on this clone: The germline gene is not matched at one end of the junction; a read error may be the cause. For the CDR3, the DNA is TGTGCTAGCAGCTTAGAAGGGACCTCGGGAGATACGCAGTATTTT. This gives the protein CASSLEGTSGDTQYF. This sequence joins TRBV7-7 and TRBJ2-3; D is perhaps TRBD1 or TRBD2 (5 bases each). Per germline, CDR1 SSHAT and CDR2 FNYEAQ (reference sequence). This CDR3 spans 15 amino acids.

CDR3 sequence: CASSWDRVNTEAFF. DNA for the CDR3: TGTGCCAGCAGTTGGGACAGGGTTAACACTGAAGCTTTCTTT. The rearrangement joins TRBV6-6 to TRBJ1-1, with 9 bases identical to TRBD1. V trimming: 4 bases; J trimming: 2 bases; junction bases outside the gene matches: 2. The CDR3 extends over 14 amino acids. Germline CDR1 and CDR2: MNHNY and SVGAGI (reference sequence).

The rearrangement joins TRBV10-3 to TRBJ2-5; D unclear. Trimming cost V 5 bases and J 2 bases, with 9 bases left between them. The CDR3 sequence is 13 residues long. CDR1 and CDR2 (germline): ENHRY, SYGVKD. CDR3 nucleotide sequence: TGTGCCATCAGTACGGAAGCACAAGAGACCCAGTACTTC. Translating gives CAISTEAQETQYF.

The chain carries TRBV4-3 and TRBJ2-1; TRBD1 matches at 7 bases. With 0 bases clipped from V and 9 bases from J, the junction kept 5 bases outside the gene matches. CDR1 and CDR2 (germline): LGHNA, YSLEER. CDR3 length: 14 residues. The CDR3 region has the DNA TGCGCCAGCAGCCAAGAACAGGGGTTGATTGAGCAGTTCTTC. It is translated as CASSQEQGLIEQFF.

V and J are TRBV30 and TRBJ2-2; TRBD1 aligns across 10 bases. CDR1 is GTSNPN, CDR2 SVGIG, per germline (reference sequence). V shed 0 bases and J 0 bases; nucleotides not matched to a gene: 7. The CDR3 sequence is 18 residues long. The DNA for the CDR3 is TGTGCCTGGAGTGTCCGGACAGGGGGGACGGCGAACACCGGGGAGCTGTTTTTT. Residues: CAWSVRTGGTANTGELFF.

J is TRBJ1-1 and V is TRBV18; no firm D call. With 3 bases removed from V and 4 bases from J, the gap between germline ends came to 18 bases. This CDR3 has 16 amino acids. Germline V gives CDR1 KGHSH, CDR2 LQKENI. CDR3 sequence: CASSPSAGLVSTEAFF. DNA for the CDR3: TGTGCCAGCTCACCTTCGGCAGGACTAGTGAGCACTGAAGCTTTCTTT.

The V call is TRBV5-4, the J call TRBJ2-1; D may be TRBD1 (6 bases). With 5 bases removed from V and 0 bases from J, the gap between germline ends came to 15 bases. This CDR3 spans 16 amino acids. CDR1 and CDR2 from the germline V gene are SGHNT and YYREEE (reference sequence). DNA of the CDR3: TGTGCCAGCAGTAGTGGGGGCTCAAGCTCCTACAATGAGCAGTTCTTC. This sequence encodes CASSSGGSSSYNEQFF.

The rearrangement joins TRBV11-2 to TRBJ1-1; D uncertain. Germline V gene sequence: CDR1 SGHAT, CDR2 FQNNGV. The V gene lost 4 bases and the J gene lost 6 bases, with 9 bases spanning the gap. The CDR3 loop spans 12 amino acids. CDR3 protein: CASSSISAEAFF. The CDR3 region has the DNA TGTGCCAGCAGCTCAATTTCGGCTGAAGCTTTCTTT.

This chain links TRBV6-5 with TRBJ1-2; D uncertain. The V gene lost 5 bases and the J gene lost 4 bases, with 11 bases spanning the gap. This CDR3 is built from 13 residues. Germline CDR1 is MNHEY and CDR2 is SVGAGI. The CDR3 nucleotides are TGTGCCAGCAGTATCCTACCCTCCTATGGCTACACCTTC. Its protein is CASSILPSYGYTF.

J is TRBJ1-1 and V is TRBV7-6, with 7 nucleotides matching TRBD1. CDR3 length: 14 residues. Germline-derived CDR1 and CDR2 are SGHVS and FNYEAQ. V gave up 5 bases and J gave up 5 bases; unmatched junction bases: 8. CDR3 sequence: CASSPTRGRTEAFF. The CDR3 bases are TGTGCCAGCAGCCCGACCAGGGGGAGAACTGAAGCTTTCTTT.

The chain uses TRBV4-1 and TRBJ2-4; the D is unclear. Trimming pared 1 base from V and 3 bases from J, leaving 4 bases between. The CDR3 has 13 amino acids. CDR1 and CDR2 from the germline V gene are MGHRA and YSYEKL. The CDR3 here is CASSQGLKNIQYF. CDR3 in DNA: TGCGCCAGCAGCCAAGGTCTCAAAAACATTCAGTACTTC.